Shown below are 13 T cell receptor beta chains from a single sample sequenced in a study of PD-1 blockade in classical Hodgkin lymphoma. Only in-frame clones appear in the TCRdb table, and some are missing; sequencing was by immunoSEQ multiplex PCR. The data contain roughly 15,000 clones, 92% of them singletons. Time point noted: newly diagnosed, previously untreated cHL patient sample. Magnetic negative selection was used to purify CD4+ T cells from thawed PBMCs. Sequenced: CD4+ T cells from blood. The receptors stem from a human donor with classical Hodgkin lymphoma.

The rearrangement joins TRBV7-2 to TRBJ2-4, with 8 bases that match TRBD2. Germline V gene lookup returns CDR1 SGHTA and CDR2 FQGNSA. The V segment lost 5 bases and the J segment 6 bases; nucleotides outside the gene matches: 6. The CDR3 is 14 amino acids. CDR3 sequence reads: CASSHSGNLNIQYF. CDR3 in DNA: TGTGCCAGCAGCCATAGCGGGAACTTAAACATTCAGTACTTC.

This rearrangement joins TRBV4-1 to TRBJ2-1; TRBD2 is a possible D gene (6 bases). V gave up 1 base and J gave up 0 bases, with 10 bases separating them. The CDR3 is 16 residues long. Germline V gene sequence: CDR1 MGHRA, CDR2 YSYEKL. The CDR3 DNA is TGCGCCAGCAGCCAAGCCCTAGCGAGCTCCTACAATGAGCAGTTCTTC. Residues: CASSQALASSYNEQFF.

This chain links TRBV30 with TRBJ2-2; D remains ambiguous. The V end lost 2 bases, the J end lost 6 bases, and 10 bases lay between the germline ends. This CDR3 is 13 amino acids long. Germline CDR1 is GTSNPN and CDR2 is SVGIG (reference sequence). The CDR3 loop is CAWSSPGAGELFF. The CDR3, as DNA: TGTGCCTGGAGTTCCCCTGGGGCCGGGGAGCTGTTTTTT.

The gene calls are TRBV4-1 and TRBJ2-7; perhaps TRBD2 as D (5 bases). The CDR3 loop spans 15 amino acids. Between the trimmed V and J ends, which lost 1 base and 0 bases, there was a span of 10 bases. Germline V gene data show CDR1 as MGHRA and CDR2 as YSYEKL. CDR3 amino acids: CASSQVEGSSYEQYF. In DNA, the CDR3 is TGCGCCAGCAGCCAAGTCGAGGGCAGCTCCTACGAGCAGTACTTC.

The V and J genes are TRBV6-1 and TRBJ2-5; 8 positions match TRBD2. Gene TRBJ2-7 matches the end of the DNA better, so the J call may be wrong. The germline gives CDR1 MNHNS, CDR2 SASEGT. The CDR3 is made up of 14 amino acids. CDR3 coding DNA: TGTGCCAGCACCGCGACTAGCGCTTCCTACGAGCAGTACTTC. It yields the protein CASTATSASYEQYF.

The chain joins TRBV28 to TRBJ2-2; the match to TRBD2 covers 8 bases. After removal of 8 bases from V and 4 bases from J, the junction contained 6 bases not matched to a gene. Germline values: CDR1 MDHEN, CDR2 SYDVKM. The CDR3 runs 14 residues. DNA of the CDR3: TGTGCCAGCTCGCCGGGGACTAGCACCGGGGAGCTGTTTTTT. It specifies CASSPGTSTGELFF.

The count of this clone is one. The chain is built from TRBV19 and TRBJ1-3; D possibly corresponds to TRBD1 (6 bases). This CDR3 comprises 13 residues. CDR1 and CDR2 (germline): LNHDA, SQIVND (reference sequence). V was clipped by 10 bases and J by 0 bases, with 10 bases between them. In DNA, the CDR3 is TGTGCCACCGGACAGCTCTCTGGAAACACCATATATTTT. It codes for CATGQLSGNTIYF. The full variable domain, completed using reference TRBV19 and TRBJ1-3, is DGGITQSPKYLFRKEGQNVTLSCEQNLNHDAMYWYRQDPGQGLRLIYYSQIVNDFQKGDIAEGYSVSREKKESFPLTVTSAQKNPTAFYLCATGQLSGNTIYFGEGSWLTVV.

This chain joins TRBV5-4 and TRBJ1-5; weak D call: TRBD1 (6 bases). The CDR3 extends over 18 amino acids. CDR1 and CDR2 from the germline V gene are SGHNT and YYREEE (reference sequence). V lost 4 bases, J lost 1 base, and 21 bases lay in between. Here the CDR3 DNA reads TGTGCCAGCAGCAGGGGGAGGTCAGGTAAAGGGAGCAATCAGCCCCAGCATTTT. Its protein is CASSRGRSGKGSNQPQHF. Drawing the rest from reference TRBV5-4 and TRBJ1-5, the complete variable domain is ETGVTQSPTHLIKTRGQQVTLRCSSQSGHNTVSWYQQALGQGPQFIFQYYREEENGRGNFPPRFSGLQFPNYSSELNVNALELDDSALYLCASSRGRSGKGSNQPQHFGDGTRLSIL.

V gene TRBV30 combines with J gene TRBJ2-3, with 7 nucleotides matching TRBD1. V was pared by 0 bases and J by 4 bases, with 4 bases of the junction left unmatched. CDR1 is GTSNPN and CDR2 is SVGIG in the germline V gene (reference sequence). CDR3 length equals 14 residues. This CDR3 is CAWSVQGEPDTQYF. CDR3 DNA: TGTGCCTGGAGTGTGCAGGGGGAACCAGATACGCAGTATTTT.

The CDR3 sequence is CASSLKRDRSNEKLFF. Here the CDR3 DNA reads TGTGCCAGCAGCTTAAAGAGAGACAGGTCTAATGAAAAACTGTTTTTT. The genes are TRBV7-8 and TRBJ1-4; weak D call: TRBD1 (6 bases). The CDR3 runs 16 residues. V was shortened by 2 bases and J by 3 bases, with 13 bases between the two germline ends. CDR1 is SGHVS and CDR2 is FQNEAQ in the germline V gene.

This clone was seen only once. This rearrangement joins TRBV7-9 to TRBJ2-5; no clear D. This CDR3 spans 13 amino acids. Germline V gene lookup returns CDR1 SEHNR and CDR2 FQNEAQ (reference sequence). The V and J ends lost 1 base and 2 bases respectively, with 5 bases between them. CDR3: CASSLVLQETQYF. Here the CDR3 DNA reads TGTGCCAGCAGCTTAGTCTTACAAGAGACCCAGTACTTC.

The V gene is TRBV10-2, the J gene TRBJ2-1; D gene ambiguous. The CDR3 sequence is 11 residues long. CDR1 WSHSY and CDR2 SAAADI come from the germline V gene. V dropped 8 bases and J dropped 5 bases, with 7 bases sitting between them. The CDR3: CASRSNNEQFF. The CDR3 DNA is TGCGCCAGCCGCAGTAACAATGAGCAGTTCTTC.

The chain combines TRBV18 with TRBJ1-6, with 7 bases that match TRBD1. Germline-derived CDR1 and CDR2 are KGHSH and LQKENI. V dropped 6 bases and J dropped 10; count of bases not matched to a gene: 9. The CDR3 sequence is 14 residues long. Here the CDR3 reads CASSQGQGGSPLHF. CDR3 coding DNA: TGTGCCAGCTCGCAGGGGCAGGGGGGCTCACCCCTCCACTTT.